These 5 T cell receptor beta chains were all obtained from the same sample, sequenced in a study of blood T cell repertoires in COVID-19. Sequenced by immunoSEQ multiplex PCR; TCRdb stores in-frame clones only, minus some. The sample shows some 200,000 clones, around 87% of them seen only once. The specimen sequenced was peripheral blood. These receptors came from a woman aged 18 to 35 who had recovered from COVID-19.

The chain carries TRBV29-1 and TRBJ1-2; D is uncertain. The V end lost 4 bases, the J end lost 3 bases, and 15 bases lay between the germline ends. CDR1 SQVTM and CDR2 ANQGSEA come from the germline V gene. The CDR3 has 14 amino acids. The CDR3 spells CSVVLPGVYYGYTF. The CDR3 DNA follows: TGCAGCGTTGTCCTCCCAGGCGTTTACTATGGCTACACCTTC.

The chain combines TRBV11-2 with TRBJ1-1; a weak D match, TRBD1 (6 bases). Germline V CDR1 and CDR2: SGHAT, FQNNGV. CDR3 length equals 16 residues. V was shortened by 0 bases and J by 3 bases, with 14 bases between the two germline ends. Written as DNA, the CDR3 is TGTGCCAGCAGCTTAGATGGCGGAGGGGGGGACACTGAAGCTTTCTTT. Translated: CASSLDGGGGDTEAFF.

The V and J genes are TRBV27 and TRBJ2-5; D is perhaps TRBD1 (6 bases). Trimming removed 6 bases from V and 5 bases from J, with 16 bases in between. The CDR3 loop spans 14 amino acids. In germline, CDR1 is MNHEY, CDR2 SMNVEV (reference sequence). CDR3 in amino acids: CASSPTGSWETQYF. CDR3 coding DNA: TGTGCCAGCAGCCCAACAGGGTCGTGGGAGACCCAGTACTTC.

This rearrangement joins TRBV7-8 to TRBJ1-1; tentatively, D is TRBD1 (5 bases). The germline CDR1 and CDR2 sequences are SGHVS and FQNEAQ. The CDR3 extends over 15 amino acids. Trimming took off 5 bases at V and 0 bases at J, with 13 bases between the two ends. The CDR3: CASSLNPGVNTEAFF. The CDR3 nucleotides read TGTGCCAGCAGCCTAAACCCGGGGGTGAACACTGAAGCTTTCTTT.

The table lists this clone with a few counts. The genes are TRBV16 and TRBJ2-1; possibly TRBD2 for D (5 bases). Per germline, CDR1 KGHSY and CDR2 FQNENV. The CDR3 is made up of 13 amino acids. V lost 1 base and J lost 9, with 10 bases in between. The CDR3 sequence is CASSQWAEGEQFF. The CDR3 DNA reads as TGTGCCAGCAGCCAATGGGCTGAGGGTGAGCAGTTCTTC.